Following are 7 T cell receptor beta chains from one sample sequenced in a study of T cell responses to AZD1222 COVID-19 vaccine. Assay used: immunoSEQ multiplex PCR; TCRdb lists only in-frame clones, some missing. Found here are around 87,000 clones, roughly nine tenths of them singletons; the top ten hold less than 3%. Sequencing used peripheral blood, obtained 28 days after the second AZD1222 dose. These receptors all stem from an adult who received the AZD1222 COVID-19 vaccine.

This chain joins TRBV18 and TRBJ1-2, with 7 bases lining up with TRBD1. CDR3 length: 15 residues. V shed 5 bases, J shed 7 bases, and the junction held 13 bases outside the gene matches. CDR1 KGHSH and CDR2 LQKENI come from the germline V gene. In DNA form, the CDR3 reads TGTGCCAGCTCAGAGTCGACAGGGACGGGATTTGGCTACACCTTC. Its protein product is CASSESTGTGFGYTF.

The rearrangement joins TRBV27 to TRBJ2-3, with TRBD2 identical over 8 bases. CDR1 and CDR2 (germline): MNHEY, SMNVEV (reference sequence). The CDR3 runs to 15 residues. V lost 2 bases and J lost 3; bases outside the gene matches: 4. CDR3 amino acids: CASSLASGRTDTQYF. The CDR3 nucleotides are TGTGCCAGCAGTTTAGCCAGCGGGAGAACAGATACGCAGTATTTT.

The chain joins TRBV11-3 to TRBJ2-2; D not resolved. Trimming pared 4 bases from V and 5 bases from J, leaving 5 bases between. Germline CDR1 is SGHNT and CDR2 is YENEEA. The CDR3 runs to 12 residues. CDR3 loop: CASSSRTGELFF. The CDR3 coding sequence is TGTGCCAGCAGCTCGAGGACCGGGGAGCTGTTTTTT.

The chain is built from TRBV5-1 and TRBJ2-3; perhaps TRBD2 as D (6 bases). Trimming removed 2 bases from V and 1 base from J, with 11 bases in between. Looked up from germline, CDR1 is SGHRS and CDR2 is YFSETQ. The CDR3 runs to 15 residues. CDR3: CASSFGQRGTDTQYF. CDR3 in DNA: TGCGCCAGCAGCTTCGGGCAGCGGGGCACAGATACGCAGTATTTT. Full variable domain (remainder filled in from reference TRBV5-1 and TRBJ2-3): KAGVTQTPRYLIKTRGQQVTLSCSPISGHRSVSWYQQTPGQGLQFLFEYFSETQRNKGNFPGRFSGRQFSNSRSEMNVSTLELGDSALYLCASSFGQRGTDTQYFGPGTRLTVL.

The rearrangement uses TRBV7-3 and TRBJ2-1; D unclear. Trimming took off 2 bases at V and 5 bases at J, with 16 bases between the two ends. CDR3 size: 16 residues. Germline CDR1 is SGHTA and CDR2 is FQGTGA. CDR3 in amino acids: CASSLVSAGGDNEQFF. The DNA for the CDR3 is TGTGCCAGCAGCTTAGTCTCGGCAGGTGGGGACAATGAGCAGTTCTTC.

The chain joins TRBV2 to TRBJ1-4, with a tentative D call TRBD1 (5 bases). The germline V gene has CDR1 SNHLY and CDR2 FYNNEI. Between the trimmed V and J ends, which lost 6 bases and 4 bases, there was a span of 9 bases. This CDR3 region has 13 residues. The CDR3 DNA reads TGTGCCAGCAGGGACACTTTTAATGAAAAACTGTTTTTT. Its protein product is CASRDTFNEKLFF.

The chain uses TRBV5-1 and TRBJ2-7; possible D gene TRBD2, 5 bases. Germline assignment: CDR1 SGHRS and CDR2 YFSETQ. This CDR3 spans 14 amino acids. Trimming took 0 bases from V and 6 from J, leaving 13 bases between them. In DNA form, the CDR3 reads TGCGCCAGCAGCTTGGACACCGCGGGTGGCGAGCAGTACTTC. This encodes CASSLDTAGGEQYF. The whole variable domain, filled in from reference TRBV5-1 and TRBJ2-7, reads KAGVTQTPRYLIKTRGQQVTLSCSPISGHRSVSWYQQTPGQGLQFLFEYFSETQRNKGNFPGRFSGRQFSNSRSEMNVSTLELGDSALYLCASSLDTAGGEQYFGPGTRLTVT.